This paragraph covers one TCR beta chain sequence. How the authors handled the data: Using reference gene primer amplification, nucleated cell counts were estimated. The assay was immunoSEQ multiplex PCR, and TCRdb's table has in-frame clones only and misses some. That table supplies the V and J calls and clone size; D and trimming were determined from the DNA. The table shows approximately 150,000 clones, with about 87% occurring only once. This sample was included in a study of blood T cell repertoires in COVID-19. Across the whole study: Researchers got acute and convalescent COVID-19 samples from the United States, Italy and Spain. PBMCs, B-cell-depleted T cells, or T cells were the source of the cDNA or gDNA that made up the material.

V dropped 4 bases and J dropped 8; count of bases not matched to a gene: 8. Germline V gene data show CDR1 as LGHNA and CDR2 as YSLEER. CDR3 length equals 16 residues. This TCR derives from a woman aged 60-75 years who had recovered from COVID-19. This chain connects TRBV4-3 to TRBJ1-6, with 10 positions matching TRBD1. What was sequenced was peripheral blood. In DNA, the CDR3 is TGCGCCAGCAGCCGAGTTTGGGGGACAGGGGATTCACCCCTCCACTTT. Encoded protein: CASSRVWGTGDSPLHF.